This T cell receptor delta chain was captured by sequencing in a study of γδ T cells in repeated Plasmodium falciparum infection. The table lists this clone with many counts. Its antigen is as yet unknown. TCRdb made new clone calls on the multiplex PCR reads using CATT. This sample has about 48,000 delta-chain clones, with around 1.6% found just once. Study outcomes and limitations: Malian donors came from one small rural village, predominantly one ethnic group. Vdelta2-negative gammadelta repertoires appeared less diverse and less shared in Malian than Australian children.

Vgamma9/Vdelta2+ and Vdelta2-negative gammadelta T cells were flow-sorted from PBMC for bulk sequencing. The CDR3 has 19 residues. CDR1 and CDR2 from the germline V gene are TSWWSYY and QGS. V was clipped by 2 bases and J by 0 bases, with 22 bases between them. Sequencing input: gamma-delta T cells from blood. V gene TRDV1 combines with J gene TRDJ1, with a weak D call TRDD3 (6 bases). TCRdb supplies no J gene; here it was assigned by aligning the nucleotide sequence to germline. This TCR derives from a pool of human donors (malaria-infected and uninfected, not separated). The CDR3 DNA reads as TGTGCTCTTGGGGAATCTCTCAGCGGATACCCTGCCTACACCGATAAACTCATCTTT. Its protein product is CALGESLSGYPAYTDKLIF.